These 29 T cell receptor beta chains were sequenced from one sample in a study of OX40 agonist ivuxolimab in advanced cancers. Repertoires were generated with immunoSEQ multiplex PCR, while TCRdb's copy carries only in-frame clones and drops some. The table records about 58,000 clones, over 75% of them present only once. Sample: CD4+ or CD8+ T cells sorted from blood, taken in a trial of the OX40 agonist ivuxolimab. These receptors were collected from an adult with an advanced solid tumor such as melanoma, head and neck, liver or kidney cancer.

This chain uses TRBV6-5 with TRBJ1-1; no firm D call. Trimming left V 4 bases short and J 1 base short, with 13 bases between. The V gene's germline CDR1 is MNHEY and CDR2 SVGAGI. The CDR3 extends over 15 amino acids. CDR3 bases: TGTGCCAGCAGTTTACGATCCCTTGGGAACACTGAAGCTTTCTTT. This codes for CASSLRSLGNTEAFF.

Notes on this clone: Other DNA sequences within the sample encode an identical CDR3. This chain links TRBV7-3 with TRBJ2-1, with D possibly being TRBD2 (5 bases). The ends were cut back, 0 bases at V and 0 bases at J, with 9 bases in the middle. The CDR3 totals 16 residues. Germline assignment: CDR1 SGHTA and CDR2 FQGTGA. CDR3 loop: CASSLTGGSSYNEQFF. CDR3 nucleotides: TGTGCCAGCAGCTTAACGGGCGGGTCCTCCTACAATGAGCAGTTCTTC.

A single count supports this clone. This rearrangement joins TRBV19 to TRBJ1-1, with 7 nucleotides matching TRBD1. V shed 6 bases, J shed 3 bases, and the junction held 4 bases outside the gene matches. Looked up from germline, CDR1 is LNHDA and CDR2 is SQIVND (reference sequence). The CDR3 totals 13 residues. CDR3 sequence reads: CASRTGLYTEAFF. CDR3 coding DNA: TGTGCCAGTAGGACAGGGCTATACACTGAAGCTTTCTTT.

This chain joins TRBV2 and TRBJ2-2; 7 nucleotides match TRBD1. Germline V CDR1 and CDR2: SNHLY, FYNNEI. V trimming: 3 bases; J trimming: 7 bases; junction bases outside the gene matches: 8. CDR3 length: 15 residues. The CDR3 spells CASSEIQGMSGELFF. The CDR3 region has the DNA TGTGCCAGCAGTGAGATACAGGGGATGAGCGGGGAGCTGTTTTTT.

The chain recombines TRBV29-1 with TRBJ2-1; D is possibly TRBD2 (5 bases). Trimming stripped 4 bases from V and 8 bases from J, with 18 bases between. The CDR3 covers 14 residues. Germline V gene data show CDR1 as SQVTM and CDR2 as ANQGSEA. The CDR3 DNA reads as TGCAGCGTTGCCCTCCTACTAGACTTCGATGAGCAGTTCTTC. This gives the protein CSVALLLDFDEQFF.

V is TRBV11-1 and J is TRBJ2-1; the match to TRBD2 covers 7 bases. CDR1 is SGHAT, CDR2 FQDESV, per germline (reference sequence). The V gene end was trimmed by 1 base and the J gene end by 10 bases; junction bases not matched to a gene: 10. This CDR3 has 15 amino acids. The chain's CDR3 is CASSLDLAAGGEQFF. In DNA, the CDR3 is TGTGCCAGCAGCTTAGATCTAGCGGCCGGCGGGGAGCAGTTCTTC.

The V call is TRBV7-3, the J call TRBJ1-1, with D unclear. Trimming pared 4 bases from V and 1 base from J, leaving 7 bases between. Germline V lookup: CDR1 SGHTA, CDR2 FQGTGA. This CDR3 has 13 residues. CDR3 DNA sequence: TGTGCCAGCAGCTCACAGTCGAACACTGAAGCTTTCTTT. Translation: CASSSQSNTEAFF.

This chain connects TRBV28 to TRBJ2-1; perhaps TRBD1 as D (6 bases). The V gene's germline CDR1 is MDHEN and CDR2 SYDVKM. V was pared by 8 bases and J by 4 bases, with 9 bases between. The CDR3 loop spans 12 amino acids. In nucleotides, the CDR3 is TGTGCCAGCGGGACATCTTACAATGAGCAGTTCTTC. This codes for CASGTSYNEQFF. The complete variable domain, with remaining parts taken from reference TRBV28 and TRBJ2-1, reads DVKVTQSSRYLVKRTGEKVFLECVQDMDHENMFWYRQDPGLGLRLIYFSYDVKMKEKGDIPEGYSVSREKKERFSLILESASTNQTSMYLCASGTSYNEQFFGPGTRLTVL.

The chain carries TRBV19 and TRBJ1-4, with 7 bases aligning to TRBD1. With 5 bases clipped from V and 7 bases from J, the junction kept 7 bases outside the gene matches. Germline CDR1 LNHDA, CDR2 SQIVND (reference sequence). The length of the CDR3 is 14 residues. In DNA form, the CDR3 reads TGTGCCAGTAGTCCCTCGACAGGGATTGAAAAACTGTTTTTT. This encodes CASSPSTGIEKLFF.

The chain carries TRBV28 and TRBJ2-2; 10 bases line up with TRBD1. This CDR3 has 15 residues. Germline assignment: CDR1 MDHEN and CDR2 SYDVKM. J gave up 3 bases and V 6 bases, and 4 bases lay outside the gene matches. The chain's CDR3 is CASRGQGFDTGELFF. The CDR3 DNA sequence: TGTGCCAGCAGGGGACAGGGGTTTGACACCGGGGAGCTGTTTTTT.

V usage is TRBV11-3 and J usage is TRBJ2-1; D may be TRBD2 (5 bases). This CDR3 is built from 12 residues. Trimming stripped 3 bases from V and 8 bases from J, with 8 bases between. The germline V gene encodes CDR1 SGHNT and CDR2 YENEEA. The CDR3 DNA reads TGTGCCAGCAGCTTGGTTAGCGATGAGCAGTTCTTC. Residues: CASSLVSDEQFF.

With regard to this clone: Other DNA sequences from this sample encode an identical CDR3 as well. The genes are TRBV19 and TRBJ2-7; D possibly matches TRBD1 or TRBD2 (7 bases each). Trimming shortened V by 6 bases and J by 3 bases, and 18 bases separated the two germline ends. The CDR3 totals 15 residues. Germline V lookup: CDR1 LNHDA, CDR2 SQIVND (reference sequence). The CDR3 is CASRGRQGGIYEQYF. The CDR3 DNA sequence: TGTGCCAGTAGAGGTAGGCAGGGGGGGATCTACGAGCAGTACTTC.

The CDR3 is CASSPRLGYGYTF. The CDR3 DNA is TGTGCCAGCAGCCCCCGTCTGGGCTATGGCTACACCTTC. This chain uses TRBV11-2 with TRBJ1-2; no clear D gene. In germline, CDR1 is SGHAT, CDR2 FQNNGV. V lost 5 bases and J lost 4, with 11 bases in between. The CDR3 runs 13 residues.

The genes are TRBV30 and TRBJ1-2, with TRBD1 as a possible D gene (6 bases). Trimming cost V 4 bases and J 5 bases, with 23 bases left between them. The CDR3 consists of 16 residues. Per germline, CDR1 GTSNPN and CDR2 SVGIG (reference sequence). DNA of the CDR3: TGTGCCTGGAATTATGACGGTCTGGGGGGCGGATATGGCTACACCTTC. Translating it yields CAWNYDGLGGGYGYTF. The full variable domain, completed using reference TRBV30 and TRBJ1-2, is SQTIHQWPATLVQPVGSPLSLECTVEGTSNPNLYWYRQAAGRGLQLLFYSVGIGQISSEVPQNLSASRPQDRQFILSSKKLLLSDSGFYLCAWNYDGLGGGYGYTFGSGTRLTVV.

The rearrangement joins TRBV5-4 to TRBJ2-5; the D call may be TRBD1 or TRBD2 (6 bases each). The CDR3 is made up of 13 amino acids. V dropped 3 bases and J dropped 4 bases, with 10 bases sitting between them. CDR1 SGHNT and CDR2 YYREEE come from the germline V gene (reference sequence). The CDR3 DNA reads as TGTGCCAGCAGCTCACAGGGAGGAGAGACCCAGTACTTC. Translated: CASSSQGGETQYF.

The chain combines TRBV2 with TRBJ1-1, with D hard to call. Germline V CDR1 and CDR2: SNHLY, FYNNEI. CDR3 size: 14 residues. V was shortened by 3 bases and J by 5 bases, with 13 bases between the two germline ends. CDR3 residues: CASSDNTPRTEAFF. Here the CDR3 DNA reads TGTGCCAGCAGTGATAACACCCCGCGGACTGAAGCTTTCTTT.

CDR3 in DNA: TGTGCCAGCAGTCTCAGGGGGCCACCCTCCTTGAACACTGAAGCTTTCTTT. This gives the protein CASSLRGPPSLNTEAFF. J is TRBJ1-1 and V is TRBV27, with TRBD1 identical over 8 bases. The V gene's germline CDR1 is MNHEY and CDR2 SMNVEV (reference sequence). CDR3 length: 17 amino acids. The trim removed 5 bases at V and 0 bases at J, leaving 11 bases unmatched.

In the case of this clone: The sample holds other DNA sequences that translate to the same CDR3. This chain uses TRBV6-5 with TRBJ1-3, with D unresolved. V lost 4 bases to trimming and J lost 0 bases, with 7 bases between them. The germline CDR1 and CDR2 sequences are MNHEY and SVGAGI. CDR3 length: 14 amino acids. Written as DNA, the CDR3 is TGTGCCAGCAGTTCAGTAAGCTCTGGAAACACCATATATTTT. It codes for CASSSVSSGNTIYF.

This chain uses TRBV18 with TRBJ1-1; 8 bases line up with TRBD1. In germline, CDR1 is KGHSH, CDR2 LQKENI. There are 14 residues in the CDR3. V dropped 3 bases and J dropped 2; count of bases not matched to a gene: 2. The CDR3 reads CASSPRGPNTEAFF. The CDR3 DNA reads as TGTGCCAGCTCACCCAGGGGGCCCAACACTGAAGCTTTCTTT.

The chain joins TRBV30 to TRBJ2-7; D tentatively fits TRBD1 or TRBD2 (6 bases each). The CDR3 is 13 residues long. Germline V gives CDR1 GTSNPN, CDR2 SVGIG (reference sequence). V was shortened by 0 bases and J by 6 bases, with 12 bases between the two germline ends. In DNA form, the CDR3 reads TGTGCCTGGAGTGTAAGGGGGGCTCGCGAGCAGTACTTC. Translated, it gives CAWSVRGAREQYF. The variable domain in full, with the rest retrieved from reference TRBV30 and TRBJ2-7, is SQTIHQWPATLVQPVGSPLSLECTVEGTSNPNLYWYRQAAGRGLQLLFYSVGIGQISSEVPQNLSASRPQDRQFILSSKKLLLSDSGFYLCAWSVRGAREQYFGPGTRLTVT.

This clone showed up just a few times. The chain recombines TRBV19 with TRBJ1-5; D is possibly TRBD1 (6 bases). Per germline, CDR1 LNHDA and CDR2 SQIVND (reference sequence). The CDR3 runs to 16 residues. V lost 8 bases and J 3 bases, leaving 20 bases between the germline ends. The CDR3 region is CASSGGAGTNNQPQHF. CDR3 bases: TGTGCCAGTTCTGGGGGGGCAGGTACAAACAATCAGCCCCAGCATTTT.

The V gene is TRBV10-3, the J gene TRBJ1-5; D gene unclear. Per germline, CDR1 ENHRY and CDR2 SYGVKD. This CDR3 has 14 amino acids. Trimming cost V 10 bases and J 0 bases, with 13 bases left between them. CDR3 DNA sequence: TGTGCCACCAGCATAGGCGATAGCAATCAGCCCCAGCATTTT. It specifies CATSIGDSNQPQHF.

The count of this clone is one. This sequence joins TRBV4-1 and TRBJ2-2; 7 bases fit TRBD1. V shed 2 bases, J shed 1 base, and the junction held 1 base outside the gene matches. This CDR3 has 15 residues. In germline, CDR1 is MGHRA, CDR2 YSYEKL. Here the CDR3 DNA reads TGCGCCAGCAGCCAAAGACAGGGGAACACCGGGGAGCTGTTTTTT. Protein: CASSQRQGNTGELFF.

This clone was observed once. The rearrangement links TRBV11-3 to TRBJ2-2; D unclear. Trimming stripped 6 bases from V and 1 base from J, with 6 bases between. The CDR3 consists of 13 residues. Germline V CDR1 and CDR2: SGHNT, YENEEA. CDR3 coding DNA: TGTGCCAGCAGTTACAAGAACACCGGGGAGCTGTTTTTT. It encodes CASSYKNTGELFF.

The chain links TRBV19 to TRBJ2-5; tentatively, D is TRBD2 (6 bases). This CDR3 region has 15 residues. Trimming pared 4 bases from V and 4 bases from J, leaving 16 bases between. In germline, CDR1 is LNHDA, CDR2 SQIVND (reference sequence). The CDR3 DNA reads TGTGCCAGTAGTAACAGCGTTGGGAGGTTAGAGACCCAGTACTTC. This encodes CASSNSVGRLETQYF. Variable domain in full (rest from reference TRBV19 and TRBJ2-5): DGGITQSPKYLFRKEGQNVTLSCEQNLNHDAMYWYRQDPGQGLRLIYYSQIVNDFQKGDIAEGYSVSREKKESFPLTVTSAQKNPTAFYLCASSNSVGRLETQYFGPGTRLLVL.

The chain uses TRBV25-1 and TRBJ2-7, with D possibly being TRBD1 (5 bases). The CDR3 totals 15 residues. Germline CDR1 is MGHDK and CDR2 is SYGVNS. Trimming pared 1 base from V and 9 bases from J, leaving 19 bases between. CDR3: CASSEFAEQAIRQYF. The CDR3 DNA sequence: TGTGCCAGCAGTGAATTCGCTGAACAGGCTATACGGCAGTACTTC.

The chain carries TRBV5-8 and TRBJ2-1; tentative D call: TRBD2 (6 bases). Per the germline V gene, CDR1 is SGHTS and CDR2 is YDEGEE. CDR3 size: 16 residues. Trimming left V 1 base short and J 8 bases short, with 19 bases between. The CDR3 protein is CASSLRYGLANHEQFF. The CDR3 DNA follows: TGTGCCAGCAGCTTGAGGTACGGTCTAGCGAACCATGAGCAGTTCTTC.

The CDR3 region has the DNA TGTGCCAGCAGTGAAGGGCTAGCGGGAGGGACCGGGGAGCTGTTTTTT. This gives the protein CASSEGLAGGTGELFF. The chain has TRBV2 and TRBJ2-2, with TRBD2 identical over 12 bases. V was clipped by 1 base and J by 5 bases; unmatched bases: 2. The CDR3 contains 16 residues. Per germline, CDR1 SNHLY and CDR2 FYNNEI.

The V and J genes are TRBV6-1 and TRBJ2-1; 8 positions agree with TRBD2. The CDR3 extends over 13 amino acids. Germline V CDR1 and CDR2: MNHNS, SASEGT. V lost 5 bases to trimming and J lost 7 bases; unmatched junction nucleotides: 4. The CDR3 DNA reads TGTGCCAGCAGTTTTTCTAGCGGGAATGAGCAGTTCTTC. Translating it yields CASSFSSGNEQFF.